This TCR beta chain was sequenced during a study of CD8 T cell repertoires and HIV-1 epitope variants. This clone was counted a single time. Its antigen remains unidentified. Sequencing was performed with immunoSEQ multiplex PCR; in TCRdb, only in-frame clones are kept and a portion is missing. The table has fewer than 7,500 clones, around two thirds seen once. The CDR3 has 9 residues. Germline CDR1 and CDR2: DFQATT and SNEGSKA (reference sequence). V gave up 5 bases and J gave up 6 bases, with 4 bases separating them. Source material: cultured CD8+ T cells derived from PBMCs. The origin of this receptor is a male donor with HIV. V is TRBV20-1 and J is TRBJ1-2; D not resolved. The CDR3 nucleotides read TGCAGTGCTGAGGATGGCTACACCTTC. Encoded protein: CSAEDGYTF.